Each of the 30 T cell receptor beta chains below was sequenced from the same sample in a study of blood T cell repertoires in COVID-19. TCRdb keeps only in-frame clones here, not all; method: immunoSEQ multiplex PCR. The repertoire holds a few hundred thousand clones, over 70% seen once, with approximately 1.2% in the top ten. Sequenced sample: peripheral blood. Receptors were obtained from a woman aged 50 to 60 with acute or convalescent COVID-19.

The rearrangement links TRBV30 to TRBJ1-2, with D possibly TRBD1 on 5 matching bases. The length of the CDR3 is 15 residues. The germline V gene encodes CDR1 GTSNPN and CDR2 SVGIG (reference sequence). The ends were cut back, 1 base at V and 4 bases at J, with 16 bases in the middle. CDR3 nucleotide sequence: TGTGCCTGGAGTGCTTTAATGGGGCAGACCTATGGCTACACCTTC. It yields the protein CAWSALMGQTYGYTF.

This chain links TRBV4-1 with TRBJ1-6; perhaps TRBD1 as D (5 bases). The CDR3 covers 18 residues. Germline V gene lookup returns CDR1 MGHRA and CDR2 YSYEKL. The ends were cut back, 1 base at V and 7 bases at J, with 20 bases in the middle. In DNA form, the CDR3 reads TGCGCCAGCAGCCAAGTCTCTATTTCGAGACAGTGGAATTCACCCCTCCACTTT. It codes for CASSQVSISRQWNSPLHF.

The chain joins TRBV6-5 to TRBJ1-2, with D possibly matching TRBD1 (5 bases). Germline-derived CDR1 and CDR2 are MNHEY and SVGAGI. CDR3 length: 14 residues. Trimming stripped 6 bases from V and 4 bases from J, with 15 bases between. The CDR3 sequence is CASSLRQPFYGYTF. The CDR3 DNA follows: TGTGCCAGCAGCCTAAGACAGCCGTTCTATGGCTACACCTTC.

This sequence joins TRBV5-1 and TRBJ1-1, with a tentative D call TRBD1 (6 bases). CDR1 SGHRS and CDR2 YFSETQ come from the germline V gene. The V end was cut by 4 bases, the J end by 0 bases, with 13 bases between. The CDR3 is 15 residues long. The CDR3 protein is CASSTDGQLNTEAFF. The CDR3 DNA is TGCGCCAGCAGCACGGATGGACAGCTGAACACTGAAGCTTTCTTT. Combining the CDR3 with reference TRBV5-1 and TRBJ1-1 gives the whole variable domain KAGVTQTPRYLIKTRGQQVTLSCSPISGHRSVSWYQQTPGQGLQFLFEYFSETQRNKGNFPGRFSGRQFSNSRSEMNVSTLELGDSALYLCASSTDGQLNTEAFFGQGTRLTVV.

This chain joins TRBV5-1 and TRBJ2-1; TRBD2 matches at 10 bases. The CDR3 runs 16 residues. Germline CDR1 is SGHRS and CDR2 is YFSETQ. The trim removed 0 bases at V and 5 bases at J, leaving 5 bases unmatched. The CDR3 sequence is CASSLVGLAVNNEQFF. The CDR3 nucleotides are TGCGCCAGCAGCTTGGTTGGACTAGCGGTAAACAATGAGCAGTTCTTC.

As DNA, the CDR3 is TGTGCCAGCAGCCCCATCAGGGGCCCTGAAGCTTTCTTT. This gives the protein CASSPIRGPEAFF. This rearrangement joins TRBV27 to TRBJ1-1; the D gene is possibly TRBD1 (6 bases). CDR1 is MNHEY, CDR2 SMNVEV, per germline (reference sequence). CDR3 length: 13 residues. V was clipped by 6 bases and J by 6 bases, with 14 bases between them.

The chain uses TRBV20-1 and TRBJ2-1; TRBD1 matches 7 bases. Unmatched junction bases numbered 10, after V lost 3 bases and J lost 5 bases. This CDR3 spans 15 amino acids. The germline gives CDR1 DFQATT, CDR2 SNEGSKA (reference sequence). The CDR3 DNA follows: TGCAGTGCTAGTACCGGGACAGCAACAGACAATGAGCAGTTCTTC. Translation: CSASTGTATDNEQFF.

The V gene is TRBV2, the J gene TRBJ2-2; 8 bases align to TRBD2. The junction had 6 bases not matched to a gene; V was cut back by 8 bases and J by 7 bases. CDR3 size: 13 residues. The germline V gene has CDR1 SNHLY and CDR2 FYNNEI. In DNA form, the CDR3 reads TGTGCCAGCCTAGCTGCGGGGGGCGGGGAGCTGTTTTTT. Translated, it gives CASLAAGGGELFF. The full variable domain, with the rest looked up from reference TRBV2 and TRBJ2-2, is EPEVTQTPSHQVTQMGQEVILRCVPISNHLYFYWYRQILGQKVEFLVSFYNNEISEKSEIFDDQFSVERPDGSNFTLKIRSTKLEDSAMYFCASLAAGGGELFFGEGSRLTVL.

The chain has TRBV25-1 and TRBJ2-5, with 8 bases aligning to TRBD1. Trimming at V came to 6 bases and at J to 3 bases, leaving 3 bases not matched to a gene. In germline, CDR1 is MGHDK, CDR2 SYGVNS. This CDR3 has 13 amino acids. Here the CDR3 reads CASRQTGEETQYF. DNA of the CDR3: TGTGCCAGCAGGCAGACAGGGGAAGAGACCCAGTACTTC.

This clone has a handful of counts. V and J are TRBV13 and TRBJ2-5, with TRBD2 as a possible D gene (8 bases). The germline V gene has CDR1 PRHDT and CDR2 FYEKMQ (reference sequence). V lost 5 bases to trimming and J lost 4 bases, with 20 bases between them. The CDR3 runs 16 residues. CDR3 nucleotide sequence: TGTGCCAGCAGCCCTCGACAGGGTCGGGGGGGAGAGACCCAGTACTTC. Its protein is CASSPRQGRGGETQYF.

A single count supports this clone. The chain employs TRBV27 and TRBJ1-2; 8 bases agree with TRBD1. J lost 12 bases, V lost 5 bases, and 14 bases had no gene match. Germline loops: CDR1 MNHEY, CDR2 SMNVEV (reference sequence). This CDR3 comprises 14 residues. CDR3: CASSPGTGGMPNTF. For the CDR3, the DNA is TGTGCCAGCAGTCCAGGGACAGGCGGTATGCCCAACACCTTC.

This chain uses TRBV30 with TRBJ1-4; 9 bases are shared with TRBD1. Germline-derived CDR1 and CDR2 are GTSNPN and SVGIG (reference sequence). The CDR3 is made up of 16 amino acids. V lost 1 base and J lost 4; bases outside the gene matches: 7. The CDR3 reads CAWSAKEGQGNEKLFF. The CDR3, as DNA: TGTGCCTGGAGTGCCAAGGAGGGACAGGGTAATGAAAAACTGTTTTTT.

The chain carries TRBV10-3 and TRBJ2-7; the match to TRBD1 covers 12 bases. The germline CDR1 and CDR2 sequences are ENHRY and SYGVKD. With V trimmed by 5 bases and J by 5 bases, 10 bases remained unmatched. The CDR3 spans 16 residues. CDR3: CAISNSGTGGLHEQYF. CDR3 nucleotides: TGTGCCATCAGTAATTCCGGGACAGGGGGCTTACACGAGCAGTACTTC.

The CDR3 region is CASILRIGTPPFF. In DNA form, the CDR3 reads TGTGCCAGCATCCTTAGGATCGGGACACCGCCGTTCTTC. The chain uses TRBV6-6 and TRBJ2-1, with a possible D match to TRBD1 (6 bases). CDR3 length equals 13 residues. Trimming left V 7 bases short and J 15 bases short, with 22 bases between. Germline-derived CDR1 and CDR2 are MNHNY and SVGAGI (reference sequence).

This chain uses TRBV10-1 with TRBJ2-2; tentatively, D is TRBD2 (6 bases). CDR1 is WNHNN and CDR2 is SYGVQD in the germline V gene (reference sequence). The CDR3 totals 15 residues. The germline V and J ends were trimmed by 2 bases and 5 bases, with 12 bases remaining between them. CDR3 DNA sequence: TGCGCCAGCAGTGAGAGCCGGGGAGGTACCGGGGAGCTGTTTTTT. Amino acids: CASSESRGGTGELFF.

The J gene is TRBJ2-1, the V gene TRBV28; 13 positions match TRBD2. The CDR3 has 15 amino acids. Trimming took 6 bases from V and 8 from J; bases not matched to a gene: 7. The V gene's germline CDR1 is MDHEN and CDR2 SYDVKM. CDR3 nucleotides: TGTGCCAGCAGGGAACTAGCGGGGGGGCTTTATGAGCAGTTCTTC. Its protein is CASRELAGGLYEQFF.

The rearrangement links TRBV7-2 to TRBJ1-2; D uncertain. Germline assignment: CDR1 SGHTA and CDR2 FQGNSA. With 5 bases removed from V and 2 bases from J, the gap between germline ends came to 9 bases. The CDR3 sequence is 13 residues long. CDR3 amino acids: CASSLQLNYGYTF. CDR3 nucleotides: TGTGCCAGCAGCCTACAGCTAAACTATGGCTACACCTTC.

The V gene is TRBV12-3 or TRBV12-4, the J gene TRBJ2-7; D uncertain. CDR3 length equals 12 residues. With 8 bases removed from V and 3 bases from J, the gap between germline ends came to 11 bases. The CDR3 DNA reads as TGTGCCAGCCCTTCCCCAGGCTACGAGCAGTACGTC. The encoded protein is CASPSPGYEQYV.

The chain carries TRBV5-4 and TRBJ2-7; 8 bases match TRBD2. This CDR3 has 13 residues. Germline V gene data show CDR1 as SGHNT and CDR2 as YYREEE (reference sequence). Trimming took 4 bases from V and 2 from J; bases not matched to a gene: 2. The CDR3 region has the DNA TGTGCCAGCAGCCCGGGGGGGGCCTACGAGCAGTACTTC. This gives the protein CASSPGGAYEQYF. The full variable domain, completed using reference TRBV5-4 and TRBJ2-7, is ETGVTQSPTHLIKTRGQQVTLRCSSQSGHNTVSWYQQALGQGPQFIFQYYREEENGRGNFPPRFSGLQFPNYSSELNVNALELDDSALYLCASSPGGAYEQYFGPGTRLTVT.

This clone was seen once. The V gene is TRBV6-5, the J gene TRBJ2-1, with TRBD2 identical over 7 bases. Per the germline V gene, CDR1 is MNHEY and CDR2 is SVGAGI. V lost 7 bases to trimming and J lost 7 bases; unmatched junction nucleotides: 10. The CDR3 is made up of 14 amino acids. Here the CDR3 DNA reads TGTGCCAGCAAGTGGGGGGGGGAATGGAATGAGCAGTTCTTC. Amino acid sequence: CASKWGGEWNEQFF.

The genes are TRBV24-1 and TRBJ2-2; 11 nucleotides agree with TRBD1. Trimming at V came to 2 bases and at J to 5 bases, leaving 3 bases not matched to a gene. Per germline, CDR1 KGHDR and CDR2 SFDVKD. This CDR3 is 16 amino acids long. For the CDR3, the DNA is TGTGCCACCAGTGATTGGGGACAGGGGGAAACCGGGGAGCTGTTTTTT. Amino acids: CATSDWGQGETGELFF.

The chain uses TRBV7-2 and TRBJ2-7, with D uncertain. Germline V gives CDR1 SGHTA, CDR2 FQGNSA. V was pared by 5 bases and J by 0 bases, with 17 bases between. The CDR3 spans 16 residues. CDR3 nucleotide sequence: TGTGCCAGCAGCCCTAGACGAGGCCCCCACTCCTACGAGCAGTACTTC. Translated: CASSPRRGPHSYEQYF.

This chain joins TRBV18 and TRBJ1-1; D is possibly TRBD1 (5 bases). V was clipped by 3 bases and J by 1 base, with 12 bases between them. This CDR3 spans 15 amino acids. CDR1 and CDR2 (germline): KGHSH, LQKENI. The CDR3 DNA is TGTGCCAGCTCACCCGCAGGGTACACGAACACTGAAGCTTTCTTT. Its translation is CASSPAGYTNTEAFF.

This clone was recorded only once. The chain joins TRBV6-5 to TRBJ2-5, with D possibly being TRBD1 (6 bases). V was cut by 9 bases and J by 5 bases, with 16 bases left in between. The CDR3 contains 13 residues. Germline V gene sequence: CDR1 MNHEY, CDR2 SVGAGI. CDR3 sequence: CASSEGVEETQYF. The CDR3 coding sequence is TGTGCCAGTTCCGAGGGGGTGGAGGAGACCCAGTACTTC.

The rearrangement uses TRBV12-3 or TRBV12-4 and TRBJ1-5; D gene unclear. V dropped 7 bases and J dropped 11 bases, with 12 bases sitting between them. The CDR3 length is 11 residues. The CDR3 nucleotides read TGTGCCAGCAAGGCGGAGACGGCCCAGCATTTT. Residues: CASKAETAQHF.

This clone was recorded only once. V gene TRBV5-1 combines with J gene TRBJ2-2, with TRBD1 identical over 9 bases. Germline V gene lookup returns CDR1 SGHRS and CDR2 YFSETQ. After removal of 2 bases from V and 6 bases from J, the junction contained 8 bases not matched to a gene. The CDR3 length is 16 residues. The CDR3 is CASSLGQGTIPGELFF. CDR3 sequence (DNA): TGCGCCAGCAGCTTAGGACAGGGGACAATCCCCGGGGAGCTGTTTTTT.

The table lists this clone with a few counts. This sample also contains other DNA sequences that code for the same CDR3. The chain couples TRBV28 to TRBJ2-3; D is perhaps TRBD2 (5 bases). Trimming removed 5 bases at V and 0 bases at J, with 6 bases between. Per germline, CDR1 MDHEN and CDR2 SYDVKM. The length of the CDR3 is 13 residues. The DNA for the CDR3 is TGTGCCAGCAGTCGGACTAGCACAGATACGCAGTATTTT. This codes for CASSRTSTDTQYF.

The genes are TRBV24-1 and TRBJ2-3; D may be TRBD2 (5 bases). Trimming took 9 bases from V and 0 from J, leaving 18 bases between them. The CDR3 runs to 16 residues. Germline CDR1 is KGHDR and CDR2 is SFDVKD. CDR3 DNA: TGTGCCACCGCGGACGGAGCGGACTCTAGCACAGATACGCAGTATTTT. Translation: CATADGADSSTDTQYF.

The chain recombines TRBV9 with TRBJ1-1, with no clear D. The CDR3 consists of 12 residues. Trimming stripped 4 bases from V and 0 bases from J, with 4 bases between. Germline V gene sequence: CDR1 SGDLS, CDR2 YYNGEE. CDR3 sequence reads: CASSKLNTEAFF. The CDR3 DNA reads TGTGCCAGCAGCAAGCTGAACACTGAAGCTTTCTTT. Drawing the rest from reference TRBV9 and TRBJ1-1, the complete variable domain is DSGVTQTPKHLITATGQRVTLRCSPRSGDLSVYWYQQSLDQGLQFLIQYYNGEERAKGNILERFSAQQFPDLHSELNLSSLELGDSALYFCASSKLNTEAFFGQGTRLTVV.

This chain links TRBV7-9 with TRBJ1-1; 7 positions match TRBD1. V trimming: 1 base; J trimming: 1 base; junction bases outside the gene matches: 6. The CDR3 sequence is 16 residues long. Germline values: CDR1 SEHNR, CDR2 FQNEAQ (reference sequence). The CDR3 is CASSLGAGTENTEAFF. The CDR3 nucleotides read TGTGCCAGCAGCTTAGGAGCCGGGACAGAGAACACTGAAGCTTTCTTT.